The present T cell receptor (beta chain) was sequenced within a study of T-cell reconstitution after alpha-beta-depleted transplantation in children (dated by TCRdb to about 2016). Regarding the complete study: Using TCR repertoire profiling, the study followed T-cell immune reconstitution in a quantitative way in children after TCRalphabeta/CD19-depleted allogeneic hematopoietic cell transplantation.

The germline V gene yields MNHNS for CDR1 and SASEGT for CDR2. The germline V end is reduced by 6 bases and the J end by 4 bases; junction bases left unmatched: 8. From its cysteine to its phenylalanine, the CDR3 spans 14 amino acids. CDR3 DNA only is kept here, 42 bases in frame from base 1. Library method: PCR. Sequencer: Illumina HiSeq 2500. TCR library preparation used molecular barcoding, with unique molecular identifiers applied to normalize quantification of the TCRbeta repertoire. TCRdb reanalyzed the raw reads on its own, using fastp at Q25 for trimming and MiXCR for clone calling, and kept in-frame beta chains. CDR3 protein sequences are deduplicated, and each keeps its most common genes and DNA. This sample gives about 500,000 distinct CDR3 sequences in total; about 33% of them show up just once. 2% to 3% of the sample is in the top ten clones. For this clonotype: Its antigen specificity is not known. No much larger clonotype is one base removed from it; base qualities were not supplied.

This sequence uses TRBV6-1 and TRBJ1-1; 7 bases in the junction line up with TRBD1. The source material was PBMCs from the stem cell graft donor, sampled from the stem cell graft. The TCR comes from a human donor who donated a stem cell graft to a child with aplastic anemia. The bases read TGTGCCAGCAGCCCCCAGGCAGGGGGCACTGAAGCTTTCTTT. It encodes CASSPQAGGTEAFF.